These T cell receptor beta chains were read from a single sample in a study of a mutant IDH1 vaccine in newly diagnosed glioma. No cognate antigen is known for these TCRs. Produced via immunoSEQ multiplex PCR; TCRdb's table is partial and in-frame only. Counted here are approximately 50,000 clones, roughly 78% occurring once; the ten biggest clones make up about 5.2%. Sequencing used PBMCs, obtained from a glioma patient whose treatment included an IDH1 peptide vaccine. These receptors originate from a man in his fifties with glioma. Both conserved end residues are part of each CDR3. Each record gives: D gene, J gene, V gene, CDR3 protein, CDR3 DNA. The D gene is left open where the match is weak.

d_call: NA; j_call: TRBJ2-3; v_call: TRBV28; cdr3_aa: CASSLWAGGGSTDTQYF; cdr3_nt: TGTGCCAGCAGTTTATGGGCCGGGGGCGGAAGCACAGATACGCAGTATTTT
d_call: NA; j_call: TRBJ1-2; v_call: TRBV6-5; cdr3_aa: CASSYGHISGYTF; cdr3_nt: TGTGCCAGCAGTTACGGGCATATCAGCGGCTACACCTTC
d_call: NA; j_call: TRBJ2-2; v_call: TRBV9; cdr3_aa: CASSVGSTGELFF; cdr3_nt: TGTGCCAGCAGCGTAGGAAGCACCGGGGAGCTGTTTTTT
d_call: NA; j_call: TRBJ2-1; v_call: TRBV7-6; cdr3_aa: CASSPEGQLSYNEQFF; cdr3_nt: TGTGCCAGCAGCCCGGAGGGACAGCTATCCTACAATGAGCAGTTCTTC
d_call: NA; j_call: TRBJ2-3; v_call: TRBV11-2; cdr3_aa: CASSPLSSTDTQYF; cdr3_nt: TGTGCCAGCAGTCCTTTGTCTAGCACAGATACGCAGTATTTT
d_call: NA; j_call: TRBJ1-2; v_call: TRBV30; cdr3_aa: CAYQGPTPNYGYTF; cdr3_nt: TGTGCCTATCAGGGACCGACTCCCAACTATGGCTACACCTTC
d_call: TRBD1; j_call: TRBJ2-3; v_call: TRBV19; cdr3_aa: CASSFQGAVDTQYF; cdr3_nt: TGTGCCAGTAGTTTCCAGGGGGCTGTGGATACGCAGTATTTT
d_call: TRBD1; j_call: TRBJ2-2; v_call: TRBV19; cdr3_aa: CASSTAEDRGPWRELFF; cdr3_nt: TGTGCCAGTAGTACAGCGGAAGACAGGGGGCCGTGGAGGGAGCTGTTTTTT
d_call: NA; j_call: TRBJ1-3; v_call: TRBV6-6; cdr3_aa: CASGQGSGNTIYF; cdr3_nt: TGTGCCAGCGGACAAGGCTCTGGAAACACCATATATTTT
d_call: NA; j_call: TRBJ2-1; v_call: TRBV6-6; cdr3_aa: CASSYGGSDEQFF; cdr3_nt: TGTGCCAGCAGTTATGGGGGATCTGACGAGCAGTTCTTC
d_call: NA; j_call: TRBJ1-3; v_call: TRBV20-1; cdr3_aa: CSARSGNTIYF; cdr3_nt: TGCAGTGCTAGGTCTGGAAACACCATATATTTT
d_call: NA; j_call: TRBJ2-3; v_call: TRBV5-4; cdr3_aa: CASSPPGGIAGTDTQYF; cdr3_nt: TGTGCCAGCAGCCCGCCAGGAGGGATCGCGGGCACAGATACGCAGTATTTT
d_call: NA; j_call: TRBJ2-5; v_call: TRBV18; cdr3_aa: CASSPQAGETQYF; cdr3_nt: TGTGCCAGCTCACCACAAGCCGGTGAGACCCAGTACTTC
d_call: TRBD2; j_call: TRBJ2-2; v_call: TRBV5-6; cdr3_aa: CASSWAGEGRTGELFF; cdr3_nt: TGTGCCAGCAGCTGGGCCGGGGAGGGTCGCACCGGGGAGCTGTTTTTT
d_call: NA; j_call: TRBJ2-7; v_call: TRBV5-1; cdr3_aa: CASSLERGAGEQYF; cdr3_nt: TGCGCCAGCAGCTTGGAACGGGGGGCCGGCGAGCAGTACTTC
d_call: NA; j_call: TRBJ1-5; v_call: TRBV5-1; cdr3_aa: CASSFDSNQPQHF; cdr3_nt: TGCGCCAGCAGCTTTGACAGTAATCAGCCCCAGCATTTT
d_call: NA; j_call: TRBJ2-6; v_call: TRBV19; cdr3_aa: CASSVGRTNHKRANVLTF; cdr3_nt: TGTGCCAGTAGTGTGGGTCGGACAAATCACAAACGGGCCAACGTCCTGACTTTC